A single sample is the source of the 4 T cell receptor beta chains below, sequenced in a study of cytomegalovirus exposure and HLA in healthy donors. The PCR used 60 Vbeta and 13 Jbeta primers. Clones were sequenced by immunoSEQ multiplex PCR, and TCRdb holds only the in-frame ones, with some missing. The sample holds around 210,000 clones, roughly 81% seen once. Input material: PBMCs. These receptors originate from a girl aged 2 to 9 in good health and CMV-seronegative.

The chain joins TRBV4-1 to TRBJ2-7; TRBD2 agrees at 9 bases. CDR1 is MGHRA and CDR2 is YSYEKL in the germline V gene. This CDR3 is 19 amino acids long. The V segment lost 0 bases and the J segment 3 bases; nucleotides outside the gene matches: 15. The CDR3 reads CASSQEPIRRLAGRYEQYF. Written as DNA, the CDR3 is TGCGCCAGCAGCCAAGAACCCATACGACGGCTAGCGGGACGCTACGAGCAGTACTTC.

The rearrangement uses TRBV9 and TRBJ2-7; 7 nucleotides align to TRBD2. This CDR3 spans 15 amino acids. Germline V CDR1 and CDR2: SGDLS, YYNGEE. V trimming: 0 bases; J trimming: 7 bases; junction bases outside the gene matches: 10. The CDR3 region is CASSVDSSGYEEQYF. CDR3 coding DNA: TGTGCCAGCAGCGTAGATAGTAGCGGGTACGAAGAGCAGTACTTC.

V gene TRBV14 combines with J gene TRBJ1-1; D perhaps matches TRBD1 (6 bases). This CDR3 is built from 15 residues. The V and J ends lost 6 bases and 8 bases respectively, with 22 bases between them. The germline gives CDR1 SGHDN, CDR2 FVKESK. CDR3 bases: TGTGCCAGCAGACCGGCGTTGTGGCAGGGGAAGGAAGCTTTCTTT. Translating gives CASRPALWQGKEAFF.

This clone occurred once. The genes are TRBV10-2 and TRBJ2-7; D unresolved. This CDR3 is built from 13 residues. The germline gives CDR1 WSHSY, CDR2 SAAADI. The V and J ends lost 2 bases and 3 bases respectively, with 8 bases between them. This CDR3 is CASSERSHYEQYF. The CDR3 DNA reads TGCGCCAGCAGTGAGCGGAGCCACTACGAGCAGTACTTC.